This T cell receptor beta chain was sequenced during a study of T cells after yellow fever vaccination. V was clipped by 0 bases and J by 0 bases, with 3 bases between them. The germline CDR1 and CDR2 sequences are SGDLS and YYNGEE. The CDR3 has 13 amino acids. Template-switching 5'RACE yielded the TCR cDNA; a universal primer site and UMIs were added in the process. Via MiXCR, TCRdb re-called the 5' RACE reads, giving one row per CDR3 protein. The table lists about 260,000 distinct CDR3 sequences, 10% to 15% of them singletons, with less than 0.55% in the top ten. Study-wide results and limits: Boosting was followed by the reappearance of most primary-vaccination clones (roughly 95% CD4, about 88% CD8). By day 5 rather than day 15, the secondary response had peaked, though it was weaker.

Regarding this clonotype: Its antigen is not identified.

V gene TRBV9 combines with J gene TRBJ1-1; D remains ambiguous. The TCR sequence derives from a man in his thirties or forties who received the YFV17D yellow fever vaccine. Here the sequenced sample was CD4+ T cells sorted from PBMCs, taken 45 days after the yellow fever booster vaccination. The CDR3 protein is CASSVDVNTEAFF. CDR3 nucleotides: TGTGCCAGCAGCGTAGACGTGAACACTGAAGCTTTCTTT.